This TCR beta chain originates from a study of blood T cell repertoires in COVID-19. The germline V gene encodes CDR1 LGHDT and CDR2 YNNKEL (reference sequence). The CDR3 loop spans 14 amino acids. The V and J ends lost 4 bases and 5 bases respectively, with 14 bases between them. Profiling relied on immunoSEQ multiplex PCR, and the TCRdb table lists in-frame clones only, not all of them. The sample records about 190,000 clones, about 83% being singletons. The TCR was taken from a man aged 35-49 years with acute COVID-19. Sequencing was done on a sample of PBMCs or T cells enriched from blood (not recorded which). The genes are TRBV3-1 (or the pseudogene TRBV3-2) and TRBJ1-2; D remains ambiguous. As DNA, the CDR3 is TGTGCCAGCAGCCTTGCATTTAACAGTTATGGCTACACCTTC. Encoded protein: CASSLAFNSYGYTF.